The 5 T cell receptor beta chains reported below all come from one sample, sequenced in a study of blood T cell repertoires in COVID-19 (dated by TCRdb to about 2020). The library relied on the immunoSEQ multiplex PCR assay. TCRdb holds this immuneACCESS table with in-frame rearrangements only. Some clones are missing; in checked studies, unresolved V genes explain under half, and the rest has no known cause. The table for this sample lists 150,000 to 200,000 clones; roughly 86% of them were counted only once. Roughly 7.1% of the sample goes to the ten largest clones. Input material: peripheral blood. All receptors derive from a man aged 40-55 years who had recovered from COVID-19.

This CDR3 is CASRGQILYGYTF. CDR3 DNA: TGTGCCAGCCGGGGACAGATCCTCTATGGCTACACCTTC. The chain uses TRBV6-6 and TRBJ1-2, with 7 bases lining up with TRBD1. The CDR3 covers 13 residues. V trimming: 8 bases; J trimming: 4 bases; junction bases outside the gene matches: 7. Germline loops: CDR1 MNHNY, CDR2 SVGAGI (reference sequence).

This clone was observed a few times. The J gene is TRBJ1-3, the V gene TRBV7-9; maybe TRBD1 (5 bases). The V gene's germline CDR1 is SEHNR and CDR2 FQNEAQ (reference sequence). CDR3 length: 14 amino acids. Between the trimmed V and J ends, which lost 5 bases and 1 base, there was a span of 9 bases. The CDR3 sequence is CASSVGLSGNTIYF. CDR3 in DNA: TGTGCCAGCAGCGTGGGACTTTCTGGAAACACCATATATTTT.

The chain has TRBV3-1 (or the pseudogene TRBV3-2) and TRBJ1-5; weak D call: TRBD1 (5 bases). CDR1 is LGHDT, CDR2 YNNKEL, per germline (reference sequence). This CDR3 contains 15 residues. Trimming pared 4 bases from V and 8 bases from J, leaving 18 bases between. CDR3 region: CASSLHSGQIKPQHF. CDR3 coding DNA: TGTGCCAGCAGCCTTCACTCCGGACAAATCAAGCCCCAGCATTTT.

For the CDR3, the DNA is TGTGCCAGCAGCACGGGACTGAGGAGGGCTGAAGCTTTCTTT. Protein: CASSTGLRRAEAFF. This chain links TRBV6-5 with TRBJ1-1, with D possibly TRBD1 on 5 matching bases. The V and J ends lost 6 bases and 6 bases respectively, with 17 bases between them. CDR3 size: 14 residues. Germline lookup yields CDR1 MNHEY and CDR2 SVGAGI.

CDR3 protein: CASSYTKTGGGETQYF. The CDR3 DNA sequence: TGTGCCAGCAGCTACACAAAGACAGGCGGGGGGGAGACCCAGTACTTC. The rearrangement joins TRBV5-6 to TRBJ2-5; TRBD2 matches 8 bases. Germline V gene data show CDR1 as SGHDT and CDR2 as YYEEEE. The CDR3 runs to 16 residues. V trimming: 3 bases; J trimming: 5 bases; junction bases outside the gene matches: 12.